This T cell receptor beta chain was observed in a study of CD8+CD57+ T cells in acquired aplastic anemia. At the level of the study: Sorted cells (CD4+ and CD8+) yielded DNA amounts that averaged about 3.1 ug.

V lost 4 bases to trimming and J lost 10 bases, with 10 bases between them. Germline V CDR1 and CDR2: SGHAT, FQNNGV. The CDR3 spans 11 residues. Before being chosen for sequencing, patients had shown CD8+CD57+ cell expansion by flow cytometry. Patients had not yet gotten any therapy when their blood was taken for sampling. Many counts were recorded for this clonotype. Researchers used genomic DNA as the template to profile TCR beta VDJ and CDR3. TCRdb called the reads again in MiXCR, with one record for every CDR3 protein. Of roughly 190,000 distinct CDR3 sequences detected, more than 45% appear once; the ten largest clones hold over 7.5%.

The sequenced sample consisted of sorted CD4+, CD8+, or CD8+CD57+ T cells (not recorded which) from PBMCs. This TCR came from a human donor with aplastic anemia. The J gene is TRBJ2-5, the V gene TRBV11-2, with D uncertain. The CDR3 spells CASSSPGGQYF. In DNA, the CDR3 is TGTGCCAGCAGCTCTCCGGGTGGCCAGTACTTC.